This T cell receptor beta chain was identified in a study of cytomegalovirus exposure and HLA in healthy donors. This PCR relied on a set of 60 Vbeta primers and 13 Jbeta primers. Using immunoSEQ multiplex PCR, the repertoire was profiled, and TCRdb retains in-frame clones only, with some absent. The repertoire consists of roughly 190,000 clones, with under 85% occurring once and the leading ten covering 1.5% to 2%. Points from the study as a whole: In the analysis, some V segments, TRBV6-2 and TRBV6-3 included, were excluded as indistinguishable. A later analysis showed TCR association rates differing by HLA locus, peaking at DRB1 and lowest at HLA-C. In a later analysis, several top co-occurrence clusters appeared linked to parvovirus B19, influenza, CMV and Epstein-Barr virus. Later analysis identified about 15,000 TCR beta sequences associated with HLA alleles, using a false discovery rate threshold of 0.05.

As concerns this clone: Its matching antigen is unknown.

CDR3 length: 16 amino acids. CDR1 SGHNT and CDR2 YENEEA come from the germline V gene. The ends were cut back, 1 base at V and 0 bases at J, with 7 bases in the middle. The clonotype was recovered from a young woman in good health and CMV-seronegative. The chain couples TRBV11-3 to TRBJ2-6; perhaps TRBD1 as D (5 bases). Specimen: PBMCs. The chain's CDR3 is CASSLGQRSGANVLTF. The CDR3, as DNA: TGTGCCAGCAGCTTAGGACAGCGCTCTGGGGCCAACGTCCTGACTTTC.